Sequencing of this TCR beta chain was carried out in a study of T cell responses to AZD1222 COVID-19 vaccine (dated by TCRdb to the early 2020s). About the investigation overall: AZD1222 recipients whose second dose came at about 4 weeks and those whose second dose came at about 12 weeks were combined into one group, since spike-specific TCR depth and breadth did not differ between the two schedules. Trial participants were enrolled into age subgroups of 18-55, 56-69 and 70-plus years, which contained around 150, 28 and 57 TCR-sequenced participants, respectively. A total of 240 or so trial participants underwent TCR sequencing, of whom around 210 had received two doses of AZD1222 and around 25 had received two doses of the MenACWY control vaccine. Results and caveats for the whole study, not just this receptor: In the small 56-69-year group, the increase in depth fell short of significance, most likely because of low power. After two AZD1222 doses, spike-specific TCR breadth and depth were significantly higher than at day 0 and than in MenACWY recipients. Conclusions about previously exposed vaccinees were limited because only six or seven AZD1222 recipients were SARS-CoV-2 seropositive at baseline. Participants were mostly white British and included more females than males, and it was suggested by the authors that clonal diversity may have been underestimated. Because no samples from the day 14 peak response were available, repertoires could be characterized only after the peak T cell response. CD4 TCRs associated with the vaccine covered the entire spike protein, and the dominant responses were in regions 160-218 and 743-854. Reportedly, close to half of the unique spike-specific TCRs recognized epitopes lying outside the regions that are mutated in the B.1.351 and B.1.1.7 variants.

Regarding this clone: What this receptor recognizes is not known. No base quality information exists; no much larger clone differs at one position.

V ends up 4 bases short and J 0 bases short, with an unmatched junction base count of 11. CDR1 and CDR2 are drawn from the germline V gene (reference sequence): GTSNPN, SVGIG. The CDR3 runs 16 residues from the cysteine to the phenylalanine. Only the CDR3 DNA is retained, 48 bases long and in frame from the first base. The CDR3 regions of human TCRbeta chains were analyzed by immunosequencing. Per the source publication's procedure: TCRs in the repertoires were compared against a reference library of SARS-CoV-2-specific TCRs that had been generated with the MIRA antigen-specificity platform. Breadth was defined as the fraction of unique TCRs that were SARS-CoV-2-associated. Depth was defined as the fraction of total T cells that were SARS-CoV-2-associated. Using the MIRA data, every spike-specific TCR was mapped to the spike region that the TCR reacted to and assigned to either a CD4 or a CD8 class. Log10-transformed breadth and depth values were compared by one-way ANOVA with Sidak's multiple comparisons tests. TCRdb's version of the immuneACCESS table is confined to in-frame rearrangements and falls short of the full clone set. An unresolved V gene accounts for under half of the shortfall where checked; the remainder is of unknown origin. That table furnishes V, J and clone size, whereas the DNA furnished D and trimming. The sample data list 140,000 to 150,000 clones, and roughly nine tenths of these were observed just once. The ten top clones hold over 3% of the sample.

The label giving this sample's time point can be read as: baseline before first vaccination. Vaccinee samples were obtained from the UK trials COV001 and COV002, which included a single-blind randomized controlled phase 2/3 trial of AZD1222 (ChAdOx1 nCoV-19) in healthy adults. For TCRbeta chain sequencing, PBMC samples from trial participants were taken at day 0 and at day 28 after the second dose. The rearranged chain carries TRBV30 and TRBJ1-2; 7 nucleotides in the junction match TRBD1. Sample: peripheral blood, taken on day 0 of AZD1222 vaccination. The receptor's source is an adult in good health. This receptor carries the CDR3 CAWTLTGALANYGYTF. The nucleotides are TGTGCCTGGACCCTAACAGGGGCCCTAGCTAACTATGGCTACACCTTC.